The clone carrying this T cell receptor (beta chain) came up once. Its specificity is not known. Profiled with immunoSEQ multiplex PCR; TCRdb holds only in-frame clones, not every one. The repertoire includes a few hundred thousand clones, 80% to 90% of them detected once, and roughly 2.8% sits in the top ten. Germline V lookup: CDR1 MNHEY, CDR2 SMNVEV (reference sequence). CDR3 length: 14 residues. V was clipped by 2 bases and J by 4 bases; unmatched bases: 1. This sample was included in a study of cytomegalovirus exposure and HLA in healthy donors. Study-wide results and limits: Three CMV-associated chains proved CMV antigen-specific in vitro.

Sequencing input: PBMCs. The chain couples TRBV27 to TRBJ2-2, with TRBD2 matching over 7 bases. This sequence originates from a woman between 18 and 30 years old in good health and CMV-seronegative. This chain's CDR3 is CASSLSGTTGELFF. In nucleotides, the CDR3 is TGTGCCAGCAGTTTAAGCGGGACCACCGGGGAGCTGTTTTTT.